Following are 27 T cell receptor beta chains from one sample sequenced in a study of cytomegalovirus exposure and HLA in healthy donors. Researchers ran the PCR with 60 Vbeta and 13 Jbeta primers. TCRdb's table, derived via immunoSEQ multiplex PCR, lists solely in-frame clones and lacks some. The sample includes 120,000 to 150,000 clones, approximately 83% of them seen just once. The sequenced material came from PBMCs. Receptors originate from a man aged 40-55 years in good health and CMV-seropositive.

V and J are TRBV10-3 and TRBJ1-2, with a possible D match to TRBD1 (6 bases). The V and J ends lost 8 bases and 4 bases respectively, with 20 bases between them. The CDR3 consists of 15 residues. Germline assignment: CDR1 ENHRY and CDR2 SYGVKD. The CDR3 DNA is TGTGCCATCGGCCCAGGTCAGGGGTTTGGCTATGGCTACACCTTC. This encodes CAIGPGQGFGYGYTF.

This sequence joins TRBV11-2 and TRBJ2-3, with 9 bases aligning to TRBD2. Trimming took 2 bases from V and 0 from J; bases not matched to a gene: 3. CDR3 length equals 16 residues. Germline lookup yields CDR1 SGHAT and CDR2 FQNNGV. The CDR3 nucleotides are TGTGCCAGCAGCTTATTTAGCGGGGGTAGCACAGATACGCAGTATTTT. This codes for CASSLFSGGSTDTQYF.

The V and J genes are TRBV19 and TRBJ1-6; D unresolved. Trimming left V 9 bases short and J 3 bases short, with 9 bases between. CDR3 length equals 13 residues. Germline loops: CDR1 LNHDA, CDR2 SQIVND (reference sequence). The CDR3 loop reads CASREVYNSPLHF. The CDR3 DNA reads as TGTGCCAGCCGGGAGGTCTATAATTCACCCCTCCACTTT.

The CDR3 sequence is CATSRVGQGNTEAFF. The CDR3 DNA reads as TGTGCCACCAGCAGAGTCGGACAGGGGAACACTGAAGCTTTCTTT. The genes are TRBV15 and TRBJ1-1, with 8 bases aligning to TRBD1. After removal of 1 base from V and 1 base from J, the junction contained 2 bases not matched to a gene. The CDR3 extends over 15 amino acids. Germline V CDR1 and CDR2: LNHNV, YYDKDF (reference sequence).

The gene calls are TRBV7-6 and TRBJ1-6; 9 bases map to TRBD1. Germline assignment: CDR1 SGHVS and CDR2 FNYEAQ. The CDR3 sequence is 14 residues long. V trimming: 5 bases; J trimming: 7 bases; junction bases outside the gene matches: 3. The CDR3 nucleotides read TGTGCCAGCAGCGGGGACAGGGAGAATTCACCCCTCCACTTT. Its translation is CASSGDRENSPLHF.

The chain uses TRBV7-7 and TRBJ2-7; tentatively, D is TRBD1 (6 bases). The CDR3 has 15 amino acids. The germline V gene encodes CDR1 SSHAT and CDR2 FNYEAQ (reference sequence). V lost 5 bases and J 1 base, leaving 15 bases between the germline ends. CDR3 in DNA: TGTGCCAGCAGCCTCAACCCGGGACAATCCTACGAGCAGTACTTC. Residues: CASSLNPGQSYEQYF.

CDR3 loop: CASRQGQVNDEQYF. In DNA form, the CDR3 reads TGCGCCAGCAGACAGGGACAGGTGAACGACGAGCAGTACTTC. V gene TRBV5-1 combines with J gene TRBJ2-7; 8 bases align to TRBD1. Germline V gene data show CDR1 as SGHRS and CDR2 as YFSETQ. The J segment lost 5 bases and the V segment lost 5 bases, leaving 9 bases of the junction unmatched. This CDR3 region has 14 residues.

The chain recombines TRBV10-3 with TRBJ2-5, with 7 bases identical to TRBD1. The CDR3 sequence is 14 residues long. V was clipped by 6 bases and J by 2 bases; unmatched bases: 6. Looked up from germline, CDR1 is ENHRY and CDR2 is SYGVKD. The CDR3 region has the DNA TGTGCCATCAGGTCAACAGGGGAACAAGAGACCCAGTACTTC. As protein: CAIRSTGEQETQYF.

The chain recombines TRBV4-3 with TRBJ2-7; a possible D gene is TRBD1 (6 bases). CDR1 is LGHNA, CDR2 YSLEER, per germline. The CDR3 is 12 residues long. The germline V and J ends were trimmed by 5 bases and 6 bases, with 11 bases remaining between them. The CDR3 DNA sequence: TGCGCCAGCAGCTACGGACAGTCCGAGCAGTACTTC. Its translation: CASSYGQSEQYF.

The gene calls are TRBV5-4 and TRBJ1-2; 9 nucleotides align to TRBD1. This CDR3 is built from 15 residues. Trimming at V came to 2 bases and at J to 5 bases, leaving 7 bases not matched to a gene. Germline V CDR1 and CDR2: SGHNT, YYREEE (reference sequence). CDR3: CASSFRDRVWYGYTF. As DNA, the CDR3 is TGTGCCAGCAGCTTCCGGGACAGGGTCTGGTATGGCTACACCTTC.

This chain uses TRBV19 with TRBJ1-2; perhaps TRBD1 as D (5 bases). The CDR3 runs 15 residues. Trimming shortened V by 5 bases and J by 4 bases, and 17 bases separated the two germline ends. Looked up from germline, CDR1 is LNHDA and CDR2 is SQIVND (reference sequence). The CDR3 spells CASSETGLRGYGYTF. In nucleotides, the CDR3 is TGTGCCAGTAGTGAGACGGGACTTAGGGGCTATGGCTACACCTTC.

In its sample, this clone was seen once. The chain has TRBV2 and TRBJ2-1; 10 nucleotides line up with TRBD2. The CDR3 has 14 amino acids. Germline lookup yields CDR1 SNHLY and CDR2 FYNNEI. The V and J ends lost 6 bases and 8 bases, in that order; junction bases with no gene match: 7. Here the CDR3 reads CASRGRGLADEQFF. CDR3 in DNA: TGTGCCAGCAGAGGGAGAGGACTAGCGGATGAGCAGTTCTTC.

The gene calls are TRBV5-1 and TRBJ1-5; no reliable D call. Trimming took 7 bases from V and 8 from J, leaving 10 bases between them. The germline CDR1 and CDR2 sequences are SGHRS and YFSETQ. The CDR3 length is 11 residues. The CDR3 bases are TGCGCCAGCCCCCCGGTCAAGCCCCAGCATTTT. It encodes CASPPVKPQHF.

The gene calls are TRBV10-2 and TRBJ1-1; D is ambiguous. The CDR3 has 13 residues. Trimming removed 6 bases from V and 1 base from J, with 9 bases in between. In germline, CDR1 is WSHSY, CDR2 SAAADI. CDR3 amino acids: CASRPTGNTEAFF. Written as DNA, the CDR3 is TGCGCCAGCAGACCCACGGGGAACACTGAAGCTTTCTTT.

The chain is built from TRBV5-4 and TRBJ1-3; TRBD1 agrees at 7 bases. This CDR3 has 18 residues. Trimming at V came to 2 bases and at J to 2 bases, leaving 13 bases not matched to a gene. Per germline, CDR1 SGHNT and CDR2 YYREEE (reference sequence). The CDR3, as DNA: TGTGCCAGCAGCTTCGGGGGAAGAAGTACAGGGGCTGGAAACACCATATATTTT. Its protein product is CASSFGGRSTGAGNTIYF.

The V gene is TRBV6-6, the J gene TRBJ1-2; D unresolved. With 0 bases removed from V and 0 bases from J, the gap between germline ends came to 11 bases. In germline, CDR1 is MNHNY, CDR2 SVGAGI (reference sequence). The CDR3 is made up of 16 amino acids. In DNA form, the CDR3 reads TGTGCCAGCAGTTACTCCAGTCTCCCAGCTAACTATGGCTACACCTTC. Its translation is CASSYSSLPANYGYTF.

This rearrangement joins TRBV10-1 to TRBJ2-2; no firm D call. Germline V gene sequence: CDR1 WNHNN, CDR2 SYGVQD (reference sequence). Trimming stripped 1 base from V and 0 bases from J, with 9 bases between. The CDR3 sequence is 16 residues long. The CDR3 reads CASSEYWQANTGELFF. CDR3 DNA: TGCGCCAGCAGTGAGTATTGGCAGGCGAACACCGGGGAGCTGTTTTTT.

This clone occurred once. The V and J genes are TRBV30 and TRBJ1-2; TRBD1 agrees at 7 bases. Germline lookup yields CDR1 GTSNPN and CDR2 SVGIG (reference sequence). The CDR3 has 14 amino acids. After removal of 5 bases from V and 0 bases from J, the junction contained 6 bases not matched to a gene. CDR3 in DNA: TGTGCCTGGTCGACAGGGAAGCCTAACTATGGCTACACCTTC. Encoded protein: CAWSTGKPNYGYTF.

This chain joins TRBV14 and TRBJ2-3, with 8 nucleotides matching TRBD2. The trim removed 2 bases at V and 6 bases at J, leaving 4 bases unmatched. The V gene's germline CDR1 is SGHDN and CDR2 FVKESK. The CDR3 is 14 residues long. As DNA, the CDR3 is TGTGCCAGCAGCCAAAGCGGGAGCGGGGATACGCAGTATTTT. This translates into CASSQSGSGDTQYF.

This chain links TRBV5-1 with TRBJ2-3; D ambiguous. This CDR3 has 17 residues. Looked up from germline, CDR1 is SGHRS and CDR2 is YFSETQ. Trimming took 4 bases from V and 1 from J, leaving 19 bases between them. This chain's CDR3 is CASSLGLGQRGTDTQYF. DNA of the CDR3: TGCGCCAGCAGCCTTGGTCTAGGTCAGCGAGGCACAGATACGCAGTATTTT.

The chain recombines TRBV18 with TRBJ2-7; D may be TRBD1 (6 bases). Germline assignment: CDR1 KGHSH and CDR2 LQKENI. This CDR3 contains 14 residues. Trimming pared 0 bases from V and 2 bases from J, leaving 8 bases between. Written as DNA, the CDR3 is TGTGCCAGCTCACCACCGGGACAACCCTACGAGCAGTACTTC. This encodes CASSPPGQPYEQYF.

Worth noting for this clone: Additional DNA sequences in this sample encode the identical CDR3. As DNA, the CDR3 is TGTGCCAGCAGTTACTCTCGGTATAGCAATCAGCCCCAGCATTTT. It yields the protein CASSYSRYSNQPQHF. The V and J genes are TRBV6-5 and TRBJ1-5; D is ambiguous. V gave up 0 bases and J gave up 0 bases, with 6 bases separating them. The CDR3 is 15 residues long. Germline V CDR1 and CDR2: MNHEY, SVGAGI.

V and J are TRBV18 and TRBJ1-1; TRBD1 matches at 11 bases. The CDR3 spans 14 residues. CDR1 and CDR2 (germline): KGHSH, LQKENI. J lost 1 base, V lost 6 bases, and 1 base had no gene match. The CDR3 DNA is TGTGCCAGCTCCGGACAGGGGGCGAACACTGAAGCTTTCTTT. This codes for CASSGQGANTEAFF.

This clone turned up a few times. The chain links TRBV9 to TRBJ2-3; no clear D. The CDR3 has 15 amino acids. The germline CDR1 and CDR2 sequences are SGDLS and YYNGEE. Trimming took off 0 bases at V and 2 bases at J, with 10 bases between the two ends. DNA for the CDR3: TGTGCCAGCAGCGTAGGTTTGCTACCCACAGATACGCAGTATTTT. It specifies CASSVGLLPTDTQYF. Drawing the rest from reference TRBV9 and TRBJ2-3, the complete variable domain is DSGVTQTPKHLITATGQRVTLRCSPRSGDLSVYWYQQSLDQGLQFLIQYYNGEERAKGNILERFSAQQFPDLHSELNLSSLELGDSALYFCASSVGLLPTDTQYFGPGTRLTVL.

The rearrangement joins TRBV6-5 to TRBJ1-3; D is uncertain. CDR3 length: 11 amino acids. The germline V gene has CDR1 MNHEY and CDR2 SVGAGI. Trimming shortened V by 4 bases and J by 4 bases, and 2 bases separated the two germline ends. The CDR3 spells CASSLGNTIYF. In DNA, the CDR3 is TGTGCCAGCAGTTTAGGAAACACCATATATTTT.

This chain links TRBV15 with TRBJ1-1, with TRBD1 matching over 10 bases. This CDR3 has 15 amino acids. The junction had 7 bases not matched to a gene; V was cut back by 5 bases and J by 4 bases. Germline assignment: CDR1 LNHNV and CDR2 YYDKDF (reference sequence). The CDR3 region is CATSDLTGGVTEAFF. CDR3 sequence (DNA): TGTGCCACCAGCGATCTGACAGGGGGCGTCACTGAAGCTTTCTTT.

This clone was counted a single time. The J gene is TRBJ2-7, the V gene TRBV19, with D tentatively TRBD2 (5 bases). CDR1 is LNHDA, CDR2 SQIVND, per germline (reference sequence). Trimming took off 1 base at V and 3 bases at J, with 10 bases between the two ends. The CDR3 is 14 amino acids. The CDR3 sequence is CASSIAGLVYEQYF. CDR3 DNA sequence: TGTGCCAGTAGTATAGCGGGGTTAGTCTACGAGCAGTACTTC.